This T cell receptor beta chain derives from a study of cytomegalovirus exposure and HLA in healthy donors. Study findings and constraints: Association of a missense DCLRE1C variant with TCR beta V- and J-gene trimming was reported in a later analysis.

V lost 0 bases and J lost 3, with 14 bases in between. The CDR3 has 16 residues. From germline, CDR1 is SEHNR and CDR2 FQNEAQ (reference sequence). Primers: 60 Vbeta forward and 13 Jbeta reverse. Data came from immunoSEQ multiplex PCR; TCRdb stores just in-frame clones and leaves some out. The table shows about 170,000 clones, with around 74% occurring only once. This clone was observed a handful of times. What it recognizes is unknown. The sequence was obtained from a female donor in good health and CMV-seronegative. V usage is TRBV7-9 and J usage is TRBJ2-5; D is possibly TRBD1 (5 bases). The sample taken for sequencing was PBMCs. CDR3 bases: TGTGCCAGCAGCTTAGCGGGGCAGGGTCTTAAAGAGACCCAGTACTTC. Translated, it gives CASSLAGQGLKETQYF.